This T cell receptor (beta chain) was recovered during a study of CD8+ T cells in alopecia areata. Study background: For the treated group, dosing was oral tofacitinib at 5 to 10 mg twice daily. Tofacitinib therapy took 6 to 18 months; 6 months off drug came after. Study-level results: In scalp and blood, many expanded lesional clones persisted during tofacitinib. For patients receiving tofacitinib, scalp clonality and expanded CD8+ clones among the top 100 significantly decreased.

The CDR3 runs to 14 residues. CDR1 MGHRA and CDR2 YSYEKL come from the germline V gene. V gave up 0 bases and J gave up 2 bases, with 8 bases separating them. In the case of this clone: Its target is not known.

Once RNA had been extracted, it was reverse transcribed into cDNA to act as the sequencing template. Clones were sequenced by immunoSEQ multiplex PCR, and TCRdb holds only the in-frame ones, with some missing. This sample has hundreds of thousands of clones, with roughly 63% found just once. Treatment reported: oral pan-JAK inhibitor, 5-10 mg twice daily. The starting material was CD4+ T cells sorted from blood, obtained at week 52, from a patient treated with tofacitinib. The chain uses TRBV4-1 and TRBJ2-7; no clear D gene. The clonotype comes from a human donor with alopecia areata. CDR3 DNA sequence: TGCGCCAGCAGCCAAGATTGGCTCACCTACGAGCAGTACTTC. Translated: CASSQDWLTYEQYF.